This T cell receptor beta chain was captured in a study of shared clonotypes between healthy human individuals. Study context: CD4 naive cells filled three plates per donor, CD4 memory three, CD8 naive two and CD8 memory one.

Deep was the level used in running the assay. Some clones are missing from TCRdb's copy, which holds only in-frame ones; the method was immunoSEQ multiplex PCR. The data contain nearly 1 million clones, around 80% of them singletons. This clone was picked up a small number of times. In germline, CDR1 is MNHNY, CDR2 SVGAGI (reference sequence). Trimming cost V 6 bases and J 2 bases, with 4 bases left between them. The CDR3 spans 11 residues. This clonotype was obtained from a man aged 18 to 29 in good health. The chain uses TRBV6-6 and TRBJ2-5; no reliable D call. Sequenced input: memory CD4+ T cells sorted from blood. The subset denotes: CD45RA-negative fraction. CDR3 bases: TGTGCCAGCAGCCAGCAAGAGACCCAGTACTTC. This translates into CASSQQETQYF.